Shown below are 11 T cell receptor beta chains from a single sample sequenced in a study of response to subunit inactivated influenza vaccine. TCRdb reprocessed the RT-PCR reads via MiXCR and lists one record per CDR3 protein. This sample carries a few hundred thousand distinct CDR3 sequences, 12% of them seen once, and the ten largest clones take about 8%. This specimen was non-naive T cells sorted from PBMCs, taken 14 days before vaccination. The source is a man in his fifties or sixties who received an inactivated influenza vaccine.

Note on this clonotype: This CDR3 fails to terminate in the conserved phenylalanine or tryptophan, so it likely reflects a read error. The genes are TRBV25-1 and TRBJ2-7, with D tentatively TRBD1 or TRBD2 (5 bases each). V lost 4 bases and J 4 bases, leaving 14 bases between the germline ends. The CDR3 length is 14 residues. CDR1 and CDR2 (germline): MGHDK, SYGVNS. CDR3 loop: CASSGRGAWYEQYL. CDR3 nucleotide sequence: TGTGCCAGCAGTGGACGAGGGGCATGGTACGAGCAGTACCTC.

The chain joins TRBV18 to TRBJ2-7; 10 bases are shared with TRBD1. The junction had 8 bases not matched to a gene; V was cut back by 4 bases and J by 5 bases. Per the germline V gene, CDR1 is KGHSH and CDR2 is LQKENI. This CDR3 spans 15 amino acids. DNA for the CDR3: TGTGCCAGCTCACGGGAGACAGGGGGCGGGAACGAGCAGTACTTC. Translated, it gives CASSRETGGGNEQYF.

This clonotype was observed a handful of times. V gene TRBV4-2 combines with J gene TRBJ2-2; 15 bases are a match to TRBD2. The CDR3 has 18 amino acids. The germline CDR1 and CDR2 sequences are LGHNA and YNFKEQ. With 4 bases clipped from V and 2 bases from J, the junction kept 5 bases outside the gene matches. The CDR3 bases are TGTGCCAGCAGCCTAGGACTAGCGGGGGGGAGAAACACCGGGGAGCTGTTTTTT. The encoded protein is CASSLGLAGGRNTGELFF.

The J gene is TRBJ2-7, the V gene TRBV6-6; perhaps TRBD1 as D (5 bases). V shed 4 bases and J shed 7 bases, with 8 bases lying between them. The CDR3 has 11 amino acids. CDR1 and CDR2 from the germline V gene are MNHNY and SVGAGI (reference sequence). The CDR3 is CASSFAGEQYF. CDR3 DNA sequence: TGTGCCAGCAGTTTCGCAGGGGAGCAGTACTTC.

There are a few counts of this clonotype. J is TRBJ1-2 and V is TRBV7-9; D is unclear. Germline V CDR1 and CDR2: SEHNR, FQNEAQ (reference sequence). The germline V and J ends were trimmed by 6 bases and 0 bases, with 11 bases remaining between them. CDR3 length: 14 residues. The CDR3 DNA sequence: TGTGCCAGCAGATCACAAGGATCTAACTATGGCTACACCTTC. It yields the protein CASRSQGSNYGYTF.

This clonotype was detected only a few times. This chain uses TRBV20-1 with TRBJ2-1; D remains unclear. This CDR3 contains 11 residues. The V and J ends lost 6 bases and 8 bases respectively, with 11 bases between them. Germline CDR1 and CDR2: DFQATT and SNEGSKA (reference sequence). The chain's CDR3 is CSALPRHEQFF. The DNA of the CDR3 is TGCAGTGCCCTGCCAAGGCATGAGCAGTTCTTC.

This clonotype was observed many times. The V call is TRBV29-1, the J call TRBJ2-1; 7 bases are a match to TRBD2. Per the germline V gene, CDR1 is SQVTM and CDR2 is ANQGSEA. The V gene end was trimmed by 6 bases and the J gene end by 5 bases; junction bases not matched to a gene: 10. The length of the CDR3 is 14 residues. CDR3 amino acids: CSVARGDLNNEQFF. Written as DNA, the CDR3 is TGCAGCGTCGCCCGGGGGGACTTGAACAATGAGCAGTTCTTC.

In this sample, this clonotype turned up a few times. The chain employs TRBV3-1 and TRBJ2-7; no clear D. The length of the CDR3 is 13 residues. Deletions cut 3 bases from V and 9 bases from J, with 15 bases between. Germline V gene lookup returns CDR1 LGHDT and CDR2 YNNKEL (reference sequence). The CDR3 spells CASSHGLEVAQYF. DNA for the CDR3: TGTGCCAGCAGCCATGGGCTGGAAGTCGCGCAGTACTTC.

This clonotype was seen ten or more times. CDR3 bases: TGTGCCATCACCGACAGGACCGGGGAGCTGTTTTTT. This sequence encodes CAITDRTGELFF. The chain couples TRBV10-3 to TRBJ2-2, with D maybe TRBD1 (6 bases). This CDR3 spans 12 amino acids. V lost 7 bases and J 5 bases, leaving 8 bases between the germline ends. CDR1 and CDR2 from the germline V gene are ENHRY and SYGVKD.

This clonotype was counted many times. The J gene is TRBJ2-3, the V gene TRBV6-2 or TRBV6-3; TRBD1 is a possible D gene (5 bases). This CDR3 comprises 13 residues. Germline V gene data show CDR1 as MNHEY and CDR2 as SVGEGT. V was shortened by 6 bases and J by 2 bases, with 9 bases between the two germline ends. The CDR3 region has the DNA TGTGCCAGCAGCCTGACAGTCACAGATACGCAGTATTTT. This codes for CASSLTVTDTQYF.

In its sample, this clonotype was seen many times. CDR3 bases: TGCGCCAGCAGCCAAGGCCAGGAGCAGTTCTTC. This codes for CASSQGQEQFF. This chain links TRBV4-3 with TRBJ2-1; D not resolved. V dropped 1 base and J dropped 10 bases, with 5 bases sitting between them. The CDR3 length is 11 residues. CDR1 is LGHNA and CDR2 is YSLEER in the germline V gene.